Sequencing of this T cell receptor beta chain was carried out in a study of cytomegalovirus exposure and HLA in healthy donors. The overall study: Membership in the Caucasian-associated ancestry cluster was found for around four fifths of about 430 genotyped donors. Study findings and constraints: The authors later found most CMV-associated TCR beta chains appeared HLA-restricted.

CDR3 length: 15 amino acids. The junction had 4 bases not matched to a gene; V was cut back by 6 bases and J by 1 base. Germline CDR1 and CDR2: MRHNA and SNTAGT. Primers included in the PCR were 60 Vbeta and 13 Jbeta primers. Assay: immunoSEQ multiplex PCR; the TCRdb copy retains only in-frame clones and omits some. The sample contains 95,000 to 150,000 clones, around 77% of which appear only once. A note on this clone: Its antigen is not known.

The sample comprised PBMCs. The TCR comes from a human donor in good health. The rearrangement joins TRBV6-4 to TRBJ1-3; 9 bases line up with TRBD1. Here the CDR3 DNA reads TGTGCCAGCAGGGGGGGACAGGGTTCTGGAAACACCATATATTTT. This sequence encodes CASRGGQGSGNTIYF.